This TCR beta chain appears in the sequencing data of a study of vaccination and CD4 T cells after COVID-19. Sequenced with the Oncomine TCR Beta short-read assay was DNA taken from cultured CD4+ T cells. It was cultured CD4+ T cells from which genomic DNA was extracted. TCRdb reprocessed the PCR reads via MiXCR and lists one record per CDR3 protein. In the table there are 8,500 to 11,000 distinct CDR3 sequences, roughly three fifths of which are singletons. This CDR3 has 13 residues. Described treatment: approximately nine-day PBMC culture with coronavirus spike peptide pools or control peptides (ViraFEST assay). Remarks on this clonotype: Its matching antigen is unknown. Germline is not matched at one junction end, which may reflect a read error.

This TCR was sampled from a human donor who had recovered from COVID-19. The rearrangement uses TRBV12-3 or TRBV12-4 and TRBJ1-5; the D is unclear. Specimen: CD4+ T cells from blood, cultured in vitro. CDR3 in DNA: TGTGCCACCAGTGTTAGCTACAATCAGCCCCAGCATTTT. Residues: CATSVSYNQPQHF.